These 15 T cell receptor beta chains were sequenced from one sample in a study of T cells after yellow fever vaccination (dated by TCRdb to the late 2010s). This sample's treatment or condition label indicates: live attenuated yellow fever vaccine strain. The method was 5' RACE. The run used an Illumina HiSeq 2500. The public reads were reprocessed in TCRdb via fastp at Q25 and MiXCR, keeping in-frame beta chains. Every distinct CDR3 protein forms one entry, paired with its most common genes and DNA. The table for this sample lists some 550,000 distinct CDR3 sequences; less than 20% of them were counted only once. Clones ranked in the top ten supply roughly an eighth of the sample. The sample here was PBMCs, taken 15 days after the yellow fever booster vaccination. These TCRs come from a man aged 25 to 40 who received the YFV17D yellow fever vaccine.

This clonotype was picked up one time. This chain connects TRBV27 to TRBJ2-7, with TRBD2 identical over 11 bases. The CDR3 covers 16 residues. Germline CDR1 reads MNHEY; CDR2 reads SMNVEV (reference sequence). J was trimmed by 4 bases and V by 0 bases; bases with no gene match: 5. The CDR3 spells CASSLSPGTSGYEQYF. The CDR3 nucleotides read TGTGCCAGCAGTTTATCCCCAGGGACTAGCGGATACGAGCAGTACTTC.

This clonotype has only a few counts. The chain joins TRBV6-5 to TRBJ2-7, with D possibly being TRBD2 (5 bases). CDR1 is MNHEY, CDR2 SVGAGI, per germline. The CDR3 is made up of 12 amino acids. Trimming cost V 4 bases and J 7 bases, with 11 bases left between them. This CDR3 reads CASSSRAREQYF. CDR3 nucleotides: TGTGCCAGCAGTTCGAGGGCCCGAGAGCAGTACTTC.

In this sample, this clonotype turned up a few times. This CDR3 reads CASSPTAGETQYF. In nucleotides, the CDR3 is TGTGCCAGCAGCCCGACGGCCGGAGAGACCCAGTACTTC. The J gene is TRBJ2-5, the V gene TRBV7-2; unclear D gene. Germline V lookup: CDR1 SGHTA, CDR2 FQGNSA. V was trimmed by 5 bases and J by 4 bases, leaving 11 bases between them. This CDR3 has 13 amino acids.

The V gene is TRBV29-1, the J gene TRBJ2-1; 12 nucleotides line up with TRBD1. Germline lookup yields CDR1 SQVTM and CDR2 ANQGSEA. The V and J ends lost 7 bases and 3 bases, in that order; junction bases with no gene match: 4. CDR3 length: 14 residues. The CDR3 spells CSGGDRGLYNEQFF. The CDR3 DNA reads as TGCAGCGGGGGGGACAGGGGGCTCTACAATGAGCAGTTCTTC.

This clonotype was recorded a few times. The chain joins TRBV3-1 to TRBJ2-7; D remains ambiguous. Germline V gene sequence: CDR1 LGHDT, CDR2 YNNKEL (reference sequence). V lost 2 bases to trimming and J lost 2 bases, with 10 bases between them. This CDR3 is built from 14 residues. CDR3 bases: TGTGCCAGCAGCCAATCTAGTTCACCCTACGAGCAGTACTTC. It codes for CASSQSSSPYEQYF.

This clonotype has more than one count but fewer than ten. The chain is built from TRBV6-2 or TRBV6-3 and TRBJ2-7, with D possibly TRBD2 on 5 matching bases. This CDR3 is built from 17 residues. Germline CDR1 is MNHEY and CDR2 is SVGEGT. V gave up 6 bases and J gave up 6 bases, with 27 bases separating them. CDR3 bases: TGTGCCAGCAGCCTTCCCCCATTGACCCTTGGAGGTGGCGAGCAGTACTTC. This codes for CASSLPPLTLGGGEQYF.

The sample holds many counts of this clonotype. The chain links TRBV5-1 to TRBJ2-4, with 8 bases fitting TRBD2. Unmatched junction bases numbered 14, after V lost 0 bases and J lost 3 bases. Per germline, CDR1 SGHRS and CDR2 YFSETQ. This CDR3 comprises 19 residues. Here the CDR3 DNA reads TGCGCCAGCAGCTTGGAGCCCGGGAGGGCTTTGTCGGTCAAAAACATTCAGTACTTC. Amino acids: CASSLEPGRALSVKNIQYF. Full variable domain (remainder filled in from reference TRBV5-1 and TRBJ2-4): KAGVTQTPRYLIKTRGQQVTLSCSPISGHRSVSWYQQTPGQGLQFLFEYFSETQRNKGNFPGRFSGRQFSNSRSEMNVSTLELGDSALYLCASSLEPGRALSVKNIQYFGAGTRLSVL.

For the CDR3, the DNA is TGTGCCAGTATGCCGGGACAGGGGCCAGAAAAACTGTTTTTT. Translation gives CASMPGQGPEKLFF. The J gene is TRBJ1-4, the V gene TRBV19; 10 bases map to TRBD1. This CDR3 comprises 14 residues. The ends lost 7 bases at V and 8 bases at J; junction bases unmatched: 7. Germline V gene lookup returns CDR1 LNHDA and CDR2 SQIVND (reference sequence).

This clonotype was seen a handful of times. The V gene is TRBV10-3, the J gene TRBJ1-2, with 12 bases lining up with TRBD1. The CDR3 runs to 17 residues. CDR1 ENHRY and CDR2 SYGVKD come from the germline V gene. V shed 4 bases and J 2 bases; nucleotides not matched to a gene: 8. CDR3 nucleotide sequence: TGTGCCATCAGTGCCGTCGGGACAGGGGGCGCGAACTATGGCTACACCTTC. It encodes CAISAVGTGGANYGYTF.

This clonotype was seen more than once but under ten times. The chain links TRBV5-1 to TRBJ1-1; 8 bases map to TRBD1. CDR1 and CDR2 from the germline V gene are SGHRS and YFSETQ. This CDR3 is built from 15 residues. The V gene end was trimmed by 4 bases and the J gene end by 3 bases; junction bases not matched to a gene: 8. CDR3 sequence reads: CASSRLGTGDTEAFF. The CDR3 DNA follows: TGCGCCAGCAGCAGACTCGGGACAGGAGACACTGAAGCTTTCTTT.

The gene calls are TRBV18 and TRBJ2-5; the D is unclear. This CDR3 contains 13 residues. Germline CDR1 KGHSH, CDR2 LQKENI. The V gene lost 3 bases and the J gene lost 3 bases, with 8 bases spanning the gap. The CDR3 DNA sequence: TGTGCCAGCTCACCCACCGCCAAAGAGACCCAGTACTTC. It yields the protein CASSPTAKETQYF.

In its sample, this clonotype was seen once. This rearrangement joins TRBV7-3 to TRBJ2-2; D is perhaps TRBD1 (6 bases). Trimming stripped 6 bases from V and 3 bases from J, with 11 bases between. The CDR3 extends over 14 amino acids. In germline, CDR1 is SGHTA, CDR2 FQGTGA. The CDR3, as DNA: TGTGCCAGCAGTCGGACAGCAGACACCGGGGAGCTGTTTTTT. Amino acid sequence: CASSRTADTGELFF. The variable domain in full, with the rest retrieved from reference TRBV7-3 and TRBJ2-2, is GAGVSQTPSNKVTEKGKYVELRCDPISGHTALYWYRQSLGQGPEFLIYFQGTGAADDSGLPNDRFFAVRPEGSVSTLKIQRTERGDSAVYLCASSRTADTGELFFGEGSRLTVL.

V gene TRBV4-3 combines with J gene TRBJ1-1; 7 bases align to TRBD1. The germline V gene has CDR1 LGHNA and CDR2 YSLEER. The CDR3 loop spans 15 amino acids. Trimming removed 1 base from V and 7 bases from J; junction bases left unmatched: 9. The CDR3: CASSQVLDREYEAFF. The CDR3 nucleotides read TGCGCCAGCAGCCAAGTTTTAGACAGGGAATATGAAGCTTTCTTT.

This clonotype was observed a handful of times. The DNA is left out, because the CDR3 cannot be placed on it with certainty; the CDR3 is given as TCRdb lists it. This sequence joins TRBV2 and TRBJ2-5. The CDR3 contains 15 residues when both ends are counted. Germline V gene sequence: CDR1 SNHLY, CDR2 FYNNEI. The chain's CDR3 is CASSEILGTGETQYF.

This clonotype was seen only a few times. V gene TRBV5-1 combines with J gene TRBJ2-2; D unclear. Trimming cost V 4 bases and J 4 bases, with 11 bases left between them. Germline CDR1 and CDR2: SGHRS and YFSETQ. This CDR3 is 14 amino acids long. CDR3 sequence: CASSDGPSTGELFF. Here the CDR3 DNA reads TGCGCCAGCAGCGACGGCCCGAGCACCGGGGAGCTGTTTTTT.